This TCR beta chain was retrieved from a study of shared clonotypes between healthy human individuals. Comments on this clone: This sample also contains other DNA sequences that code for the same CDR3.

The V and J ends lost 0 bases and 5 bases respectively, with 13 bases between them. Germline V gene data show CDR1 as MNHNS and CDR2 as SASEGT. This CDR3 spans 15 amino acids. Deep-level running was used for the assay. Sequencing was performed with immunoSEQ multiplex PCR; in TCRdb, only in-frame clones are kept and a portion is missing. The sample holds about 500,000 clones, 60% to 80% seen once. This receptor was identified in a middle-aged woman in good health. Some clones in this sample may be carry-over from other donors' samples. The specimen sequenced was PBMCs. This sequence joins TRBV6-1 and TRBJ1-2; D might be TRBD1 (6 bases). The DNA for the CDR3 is TGTGCCAGCAGTGAAGCTGGGGGCGGAGGGTATGGCTACACCTTC. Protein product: CASSEAGGGGYGYTF.